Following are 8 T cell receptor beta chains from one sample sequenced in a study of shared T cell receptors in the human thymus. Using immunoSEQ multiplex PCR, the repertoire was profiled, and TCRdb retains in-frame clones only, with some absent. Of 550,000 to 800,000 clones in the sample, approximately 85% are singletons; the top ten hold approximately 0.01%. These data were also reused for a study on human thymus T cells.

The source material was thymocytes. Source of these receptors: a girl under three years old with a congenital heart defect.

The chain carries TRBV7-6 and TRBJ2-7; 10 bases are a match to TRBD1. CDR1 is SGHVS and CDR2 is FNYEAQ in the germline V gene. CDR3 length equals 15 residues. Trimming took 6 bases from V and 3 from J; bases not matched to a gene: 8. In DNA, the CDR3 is TGTGCCAGCAGTCGCCGGGGACAGGGGTTCTACGAGCAGTACTTC. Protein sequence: CASSRRGQGFYEQYF.

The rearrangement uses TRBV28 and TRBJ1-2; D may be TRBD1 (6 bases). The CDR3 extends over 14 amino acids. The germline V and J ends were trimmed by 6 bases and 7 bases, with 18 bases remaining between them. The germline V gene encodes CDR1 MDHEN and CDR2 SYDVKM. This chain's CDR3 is CASSPTRGASGYTF. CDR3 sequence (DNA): TGTGCCAGCAGCCCTACTCGGGGGGCGAGTGGCTACACCTTC.

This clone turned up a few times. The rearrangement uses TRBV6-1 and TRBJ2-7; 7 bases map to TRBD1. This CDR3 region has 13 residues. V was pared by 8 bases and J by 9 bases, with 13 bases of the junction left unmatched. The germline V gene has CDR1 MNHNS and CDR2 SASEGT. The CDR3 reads CASYDRVHWGQYF. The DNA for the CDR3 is TGTGCCAGCTATGACAGGGTCCACTGGGGGCAGTACTTC.

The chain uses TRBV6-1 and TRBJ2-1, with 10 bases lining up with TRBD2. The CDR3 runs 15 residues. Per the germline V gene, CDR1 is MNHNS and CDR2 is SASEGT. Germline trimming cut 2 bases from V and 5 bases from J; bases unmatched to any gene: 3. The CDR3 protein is CASSEWLAGDNEQFF. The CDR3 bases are TGTGCCAGCAGTGAATGGCTAGCGGGGGACAATGAGCAGTTCTTC.

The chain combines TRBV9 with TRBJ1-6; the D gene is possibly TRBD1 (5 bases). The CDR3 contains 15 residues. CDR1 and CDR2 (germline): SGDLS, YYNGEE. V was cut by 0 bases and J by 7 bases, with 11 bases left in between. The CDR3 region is CASSVGDSKNSPLHF. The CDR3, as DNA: TGTGCCAGCAGCGTAGGTGACAGTAAAAATTCACCCCTCCACTTT.

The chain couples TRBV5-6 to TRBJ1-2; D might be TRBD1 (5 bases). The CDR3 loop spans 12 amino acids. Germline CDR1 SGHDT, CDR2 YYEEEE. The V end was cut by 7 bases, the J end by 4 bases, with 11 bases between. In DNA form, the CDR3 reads TGTGCCAGCGCGGGACCCCCCTATGGCTACACCTTC. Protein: CASAGPPYGYTF.

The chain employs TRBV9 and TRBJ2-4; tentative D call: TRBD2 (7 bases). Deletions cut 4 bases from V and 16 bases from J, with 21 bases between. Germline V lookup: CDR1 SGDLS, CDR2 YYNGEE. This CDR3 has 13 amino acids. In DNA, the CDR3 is TGTGCCAGCAGCCTTAGGGGGGGGTCGGCACAATACTTC. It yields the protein CASSLRGGSAQYF.

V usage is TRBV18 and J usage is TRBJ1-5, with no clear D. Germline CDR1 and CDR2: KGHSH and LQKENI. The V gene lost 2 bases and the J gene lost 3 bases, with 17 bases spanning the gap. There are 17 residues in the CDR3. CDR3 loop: CASSPDWDAGVNQPQHF. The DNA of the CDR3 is TGTGCCAGCTCACCAGATTGGGATGCCGGGGTCAATCAGCCCCAGCATTTT.